Below are 16 T cell receptor beta chains sequenced from a single sample in a study of stem cell transplantation in POMP-related autoinflammatory disease. Libraries were prepared by immunoSEQ multiplex PCR; TCRdb keeps only in-frame clonotypes and omits some of them. Seen here are over 60,000 clones, just over 90% observed once, and the top ten hold roughly 0.7%. Sequencing was performed on CD4+ T cells from PBMCs, taken after stem cell transplantation. The receptors were gathered from a human patient with POMP-related autoinflammation and immune dysregulation (PRAID). A share of the T cells may be of graft donor origin.

The chain uses TRBV28 and TRBJ1-4, with D possibly matching TRBD1 (5 bases). Between the trimmed V and J ends, which lost 7 bases and 3 bases, there was a span of 15 bases. Per germline, CDR1 MDHEN and CDR2 SYDVKM. The CDR3 contains 15 residues. The CDR3 DNA is TGTGCCAGCACCTCGTATGGGGCAGCTAATGAAAAACTGTTTTTT. This gives the protein CASTSYGAANEKLFF.

This clone was seen only a few times. The CDR3 sequence is CASSVGAGGYEQYF. In DNA form, the CDR3 reads TGTGCCAGCAGCGTAGGAGCAGGGGGCTACGAGCAGTACTTC. The chain links TRBV9 to TRBJ2-7, with 7 positions matching TRBD1. Germline assignment: CDR1 SGDLS and CDR2 YYNGEE. The CDR3 consists of 14 residues. V gave up 0 bases and J gave up 3 bases; unmatched junction bases: 3.

This clone was observed a single time. Other nucleotide sequences from this sample produce the same CDR3. This rearrangement joins TRBV28 to TRBJ2-5; no reliable D call. Per germline, CDR1 MDHEN and CDR2 SYDVKM. Trimming removed 3 bases at V and 4 bases at J, with 3 bases between. The CDR3 spans 11 residues. This CDR3 is CASSFRETQYF. The CDR3 nucleotides read TGTGCCAGCAGTTTTAGAGAGACCCAGTACTTC.

The chain couples TRBV29-1 to TRBJ2-5; 12 bases are a match to TRBD1. CDR3 length equals 12 residues. V lost 7 bases to trimming and J lost 6 bases; unmatched junction nucleotides: 3. Looked up from germline, CDR1 is SQVTM and CDR2 is ANQGSEA. In DNA, the CDR3 is TGCAGCGCCGGGACAGGGGGCAAGACCCAGTACTTC. The encoded protein is CSAGTGGKTQYF.

This clone was observed a single time. The genes are TRBV25-1 and TRBJ2-7; no clear D gene. V was pared by 1 base and J by 1 base, with 5 bases between. The CDR3 has 13 amino acids. Germline lookup yields CDR1 MGHDK and CDR2 SYGVNS. CDR3 nucleotides: TGTGCCAGCAGTGAATCCCCTTCCTACGAGCAGTACTTC. Its translation is CASSESPSYEQYF.

This clone was seen more than once but under ten times. This rearrangement joins TRBV9 to TRBJ2-3, with 8 bases lining up with TRBD1. Per the germline V gene, CDR1 is SGDLS and CDR2 is YYNGEE. The length of the CDR3 is 16 residues. V gave up 3 bases and J gave up 3 bases; unmatched junction bases: 9. This chain's CDR3 is CASSAGGITGTDTQYF. CDR3 nucleotides: TGTGCCAGCAGCGCAGGGGGCATCACGGGGACAGATACGCAGTATTTT.

This rearrangement joins TRBV11-1 to TRBJ2-1; either TRBD1 or TRBD2 may fit D (6 bases each). The CDR3 consists of 15 residues. Germline CDR1 reads SGHAT; CDR2 reads FQDESV (reference sequence). V was trimmed by 5 bases and J by 8 bases, leaving 19 bases between them. The CDR3 bases are TGTGCCAGCAGCACTCGGGGGCGGGGAGGTCATGAGCAGTTCTTC. Translation gives CASSTRGRGGHEQFF.

Note on this clone: A read error may produce the germline difference seen at one junction end. The V gene is TRBV11-2, the J gene TRBJ1-2; 7 positions agree with TRBD1. Germline values: CDR1 SGHAT, CDR2 FQNNGV. The CDR3 contains 15 residues. The DNA for the CDR3 is TGTGCCAGCAGCTCTAACAGGGGATTTAACCATGGCTACACCTTC. Protein: CASSSNRGFNHGYTF.

This chain connects TRBV5-1 to TRBJ2-7; TRBD1 is a possible D gene (6 bases). Deletions cut 0 bases from V and 4 bases from J, with 26 bases between. This CDR3 region has 19 residues. CDR1 and CDR2 from the germline V gene are SGHRS and YFSETQ. The CDR3 coding sequence is TGCGCCAGCAGCTTGGCCTTCACAGGGCCCCGGTCTTTGGCTTACGAGCAGTACTTC. Translating gives CASSLAFTGPRSLAYEQYF. Variable domain in full (rest from reference TRBV5-1 and TRBJ2-7): KAGVTQTPRYLIKTRGQQVTLSCSPISGHRSVSWYQQTPGQGLQFLFEYFSETQRNKGNFPGRFSGRQFSNSRSEMNVSTLELGDSALYLCASSLAFTGPRSLAYEQYFGPGTRLTVT.

About this clone: This same CDR3 is encoded by further DNA sequences in the sample. The J gene is TRBJ2-3, the V gene TRBV19; weak D call: TRBD2 (6 bases). V lost 6 bases to trimming and J lost 4 bases, with 8 bases between them. CDR3 length: 12 residues. The V gene's germline CDR1 is LNHDA and CDR2 SQIVND (reference sequence). The CDR3 DNA follows: TGTGCCAGTAGGGGGGGATCAGATACGCAGTATTTT. This encodes CASRGGSDTQYF.

This chain joins TRBV24-1 and TRBJ2-4; D may be TRBD1 or TRBD2 (5 bases each). Germline V gene sequence: CDR1 KGHDR, CDR2 SFDVKD. The V gene lost 5 bases and the J gene lost 1 base, with 5 bases spanning the gap. The CDR3 loop spans 13 amino acids. The CDR3 loop reads CATSGGAKNIQYF. The CDR3 coding sequence is TGTGCCACCAGTGGGGGGGCCAAAAACATTCAGTACTTC.

The chain links TRBV28 to TRBJ2-3; D not resolved. V was shortened by 5 bases and J by 4 bases, with 22 bases between the two germline ends. The CDR3 consists of 17 residues. CDR1 and CDR2 (germline): MDHEN, SYDVKM. The CDR3 reads CASSEAGRLPHPDTQYF. In DNA form, the CDR3 reads TGTGCCAGCAGTGAGGCAGGTCGACTCCCACACCCAGATACGCAGTATTTT.

The chain couples TRBV28 to TRBJ2-7; a weak D match, TRBD1 (5 bases). The CDR3 is 15 amino acids. Germline CDR1 reads MDHEN; CDR2 reads SYDVKM. Trimming removed 5 bases at V and 0 bases at J, with 14 bases between. CDR3 amino acids: CASSRGGWASYEQYV. The CDR3 DNA sequence: TGTGCCAGCAGTAGGGGCGGATGGGCCTCCTACGAGCAGTACGTC.

The rearrangement joins TRBV5-6 to TRBJ2-2; tentative D call: TRBD2 (6 bases). The CDR3 length is 15 residues. V lost 1 base, J lost 6 bases, and 13 bases lay in between. In germline, CDR1 is SGHDT, CDR2 YYEEEE. The CDR3 loop is CASSLLAGRAGELFF. The CDR3 DNA follows: TGTGCCAGCAGCTTGCTCGCGGGGCGCGCCGGGGAGCTGTTTTTT.

The chain employs TRBV24-1 and TRBJ2-3; D is possibly TRBD1 (5 bases). Trimming shortened V by 2 bases and J by 2 bases, and 10 bases separated the two germline ends. CDR3 size: 15 residues. Germline CDR1 KGHDR, CDR2 SFDVKD. CDR3 amino acids: CATSDSRTLTDTQYF. In DNA, the CDR3 is TGTGCCACCAGTGATTCAAGGACACTCACAGATACGCAGTATTTT.

This sequence joins TRBV3-1 (or the pseudogene TRBV3-2) and TRBJ2-5; 12 nucleotides match TRBD2. V shed 1 base, J shed 4 bases, and the junction held 13 bases outside the gene matches. Germline assignment: CDR1 LGHDT and CDR2 YNNKEL (reference sequence). The CDR3 loop spans 19 amino acids. CDR3 sequence: CASSQVERLAGGPRETQYF. For the CDR3, the DNA is TGTGCCAGCAGCCAAGTCGAAAGGCTAGCGGGAGGGCCTAGAGAGACCCAGTACTTC.